The clone carrying this T cell receptor (beta chain) has a handful of counts. Its antigen is unknown. The record originates from a study of vaccination and CD4 T cells after COVID-19. The CDR3 extends over 13 amino acids. V lost 6 bases to trimming and J lost 3 bases, with 15 bases between them. CDR1 is DFQATT, CDR2 SNEGSKA, per germline (reference sequence). The treatment denotes: roughly 11-day PBMC culture with coronavirus spike peptide pools or control peptides (ViraFEST assay). Alongside about 10 IU/ml IL-2 and roughly 9.5 ug/ml peptide pools, PBMCs were cultured at some 2 million per well. Sequencing of cultured CD4+ T cell DNA used the Oncomine TCR Beta short-read assay. TCRdb ran MiXCR on the PCR reads and lists one entry per CDR3 protein. The sample has more than 10,000 distinct CDR3 sequences; more than 40% are singletons. Study-level points and caveats: Researchers looked at relatively few convalescent patients and had no early post-infection timepoints.

This receptor was taken from a human donor who had recovered from COVID-19. Sequencing used CD4+ T cells from blood, cultured in vitro. This sequence joins TRBV20-1 and TRBJ2-7, with D maybe TRBD2 (6 bases). In DNA, the CDR3 is TGCAGTGCGACCGGGACTCGTAACTACGAGCAGTACTTC. Translated, it gives CSATGTRNYEQYF.